The rows below give T cell receptor beta chains drawn from one sample of a study of T cells after yellow fever vaccination. Each CDR3 protein gets one entry after TCRdb re-called the 5' RACE reads with MiXCR. The table shows roughly 310,000 distinct CDR3 sequences, with around 3.9% occurring only once. Sequences were derived from PBMCs, sampled on the day of the yellow fever booster vaccination. The receptors shown here come from a man between 18 and 35 years old who received the YFV17D yellow fever vaccine. Each CDR3 is given with its conserved first and last residue. Each record gives: V gene, J gene, clone size, CDR3 protein. The size field is filled for only some rows; it gives once, few, many or a size class.

v_gene: TRBV9
j_gene: TRBJ2-2
abundance: many
CDR3aa: CASSHPAGANTGELFF

v_gene: TRBV4-3
j_gene: TRBJ1-4
abundance: -
CDR3aa: CASSQEMRAIRAF

v_gene: TRBV3-1
j_gene: TRBJ2-1
abundance: -
CDR3aa: CASSQARRLNLEQFF

v_gene: TRBV11-2
j_gene: TRBJ2-1
abundance: many
CDR3aa: CASSLGLADSYNEQFF

v_gene: TRBV5-1
j_gene: TRBJ2-1
abundance: many
CDR3aa: CASSLGSRGQFF

v_gene: TRBV5-5
j_gene: TRBJ1-5
abundance: -
CDR3aa: CASSPLPGRNQPQHF

v_gene: TRBV7-2
j_gene: TRBJ2-3
abundance: many
CDR3aa: CASSFGGVRTDTQYF

v_gene: TRBV4-3
j_gene: TRBJ2-2
abundance: -
CDR3aa: CASSLTGGAIGSGELFF

v_gene: TRBV7-2
j_gene: TRBJ1-6
abundance: few
CDR3aa: CASSLGLGGGQNSPLHF

v_gene: TRBV2
j_gene: TRBJ1-6
abundance: many
CDR3aa: CASSARESSYNSPLHF

v_gene: TRBV20-1
j_gene: TRBJ2-1
abundance: -
CDR3aa: CSARSGGPSNEQFF

v_gene: TRBV12-3/TRBV12-4
j_gene: TRBJ2-2
abundance: -
CDR3aa: CASSFEGSTGELFF

v_gene: TRBV7-7
j_gene: TRBJ2-5
abundance: -
CDR3aa: CASSLGSGGASETQYF

v_gene: TRBV7-8
j_gene: TRBJ2-1
abundance: many
CDR3aa: CASSFLPGGSYNEQFF

v_gene: TRBV10-3
j_gene: TRBJ1-5
abundance: -
CDR3aa: CAISEGGRDGSNQPQHF

v_gene: TRBV29-1
j_gene: TRBJ2-5
abundance: few
CDR3aa: CSVSPNQETQYF

v_gene: TRBV4-1
j_gene: TRBJ2-1
abundance: few
CDR3aa: CASSQDASGGYNEQFF

v_gene: TRBV12-3/TRBV12-4
j_gene: TRBJ2-3
abundance: many
CDR3aa: CASRKPGLASDTQYF

v_gene: TRBV30
j_gene: TRBJ2-1
abundance: few
CDR3aa: CASTGAVEQFF

v_gene: TRBV7-2
j_gene: TRBJ2-1
abundance: -
CDR3aa: CASSPETAMEGDSYNEQFF

v_gene: TRBV20-1
j_gene: TRBJ2-1
abundance: -
CDR3aa: CSAREPPGRGEQFF

v_gene: TRBV29-1
j_gene: TRBJ1-1
abundance: many
CDR3aa: CSGRTGSNTEAFF

v_gene: TRBV7-9
j_gene: TRBJ2-4
abundance: -
CDR3aa: CASSGTGVNIQYF

v_gene: TRBV12-3/TRBV12-4
j_gene: TRBJ1-4
abundance: many
CDR3aa: CASALRAGLATNEKLFF

v_gene: TRBV27
j_gene: TRBJ2-1
abundance: many
CDR3aa: CASSYTEDGNEQFF

v_gene: TRBV19
j_gene: TRBJ2-7
abundance: -
CDR3aa: CASSRGGGPVTYEQYF

v_gene: TRBV12-3/TRBV12-4
j_gene: TRBJ1-2
abundance: -
CDR3aa: CASSLQSANYGYTF

v_gene: TRBV6-2/TRBV6-3
j_gene: TRBJ1-2
abundance: -
CDR3aa: CASSDRQGPYGYTF

v_gene: TRBV29-1
j_gene: TRBJ2-2
abundance: many
CDR3aa: CSVAPGQGTGELFF

v_gene: TRBV20-1
j_gene: TRBJ2-7
abundance: many
CDR3aa: CSARAGTGAYEQYF

v_gene: TRBV6-5
j_gene: TRBJ2-2
abundance: many
CDR3aa: CASSYQPGTTGELFF

v_gene: TRBV7-7
j_gene: TRBJ1-3
abundance: -
CDR3aa: CASSQFCQGTGNTIYF

v_gene: TRBV5-6
j_gene: TRBJ1-1
abundance: many
CDR3aa: CASSQGQGAPEAFF

v_gene: TRBV19
j_gene: TRBJ1-2
abundance: -
CDR3aa: CASWGSEGYTF

v_gene: TRBV9
j_gene: TRBJ1-2
abundance: -
CDR3aa: CASSPSGTGSGYTF

v_gene: TRBV27
j_gene: TRBJ1-1
abundance: many
CDR3aa: CASRSTGRAFF

v_gene: TRBV5-1
j_gene: TRBJ2-5
abundance: -
CDR3aa: CASSRDGLQETQYF

v_gene: TRBV15
j_gene: TRBJ2-1
abundance: many
CDR3aa: CATSTPSGVSYNEQFF

v_gene: TRBV7-2
j_gene: TRBJ2-3
abundance: few
CDR3aa: CASSLMRQGSSGQYF

v_gene: TRBV11-1
j_gene: TRBJ2-7
abundance: -
CDR3aa: CASSLTGGGQGDEQYF

v_gene: TRBV5-1
j_gene: TRBJ1-5
abundance: many
CDR3aa: CASSLAGRGNQPQHF